The clone carrying this TCR beta chain was seen once. Original handling: Nucleated cell number was recorded as an estimate derived from reference gene primer amplification. Here immunoSEQ multiplex PCR was the method, and the copy in TCRdb shows in-frame clones only, minus some. Clone size and the V and J calls come from that table; the DNA yielded D and trimming. The sample has 50,000 or so clones, 85% to 90% seen once. The V gene's germline CDR1 is SGHDT and CDR2 YYEEEE. V trimming: 4 bases; J trimming: 3 bases; junction bases outside the gene matches: 6. This CDR3 is built from 16 residues. This entry is derived from a study of blood T cell repertoires in COVID-19. The overall study: PBMCs, B-cell-depleted T cells, or T cells provided the cDNA or gDNA that made up the material.

This receptor was obtained from a human donor in a cohort sampled during active COVID-19. The gene calls are TRBV5-6 and TRBJ2-1; 11 positions match TRBD1. Sequencing was performed on peripheral blood. The CDR3 loop is CASSGDRGMVYNEQFF. CDR3 bases: TGTGCCAGCAGCGGGGACAGGGGGATGGTCTACAATGAGCAGTTCTTC.